This TCR beta chain was sequenced for a study of vaccination and CD4 T cells after COVID-19. Sample treatment: roughly ten-day PBMC culture with coronavirus spike peptide pools or control peptides (ViraFEST assay). Under the ViraFEST approach, antigen-specific T cells were expanded with peptide pools and TCRs subsequently sequenced. Alongside around 10 IU/ml IL-2 and 9 to 10 ug/ml peptide pools, PBMCs were cultured at 1.5 million to 2.5 million per well. The CDR3 spans 13 residues. Germline V CDR1 and CDR2: KGHSH, LQKENI. Deletions cut 5 bases from V and 2 bases from J, with 7 bases between. Sequencing of the DNA from cultured CD4+ T cells was carried out with the Oncomine TCR Beta short-read assay. TCRdb re-called the PCR reads with MiXCR, one entry per CDR3 protein. The table shows about 12,000 distinct CDR3 sequences, with less than 85% occurring only once. Findings of the study overall: Counts of SARS-CoV-2-reactive clonotypes had a median that went from roughly 21 to 40, a nonsignificant change.

Notes on this clonotype: Its cognate antigen is unknown.

The sequencing input was CD4+ T cells from blood, cultured in vitro. This clonotype was obtained from a human donor who had recovered from COVID-19. The chain has TRBV18 and TRBJ1-5; no firm D call. Here the CDR3 DNA reads TGTGCCAGCTCAACGGCGCGCAATCAGCCCCAGCATTTT. Translation: CASSTARNQPQHF.